Detailed here is one T cell receptor beta chain. Its target is unknown. This sample is drawn from a study of cytomegalovirus exposure and HLA in healthy donors. Study-wide points: Cytomegalovirus-associated TCR beta chains were listed, numbering 150 to 200.

V shed 9 bases and J 4 bases; nucleotides not matched to a gene: 7. Looked up from germline, CDR1 is LNHDA and CDR2 is SQIVND (reference sequence). The CDR3 extends over 15 amino acids. The assay was immunoSEQ multiplex PCR, and TCRdb's table has in-frame clones only and misses some. The sample holds 200,000 or so clones, around 88% seen once. The rearrangement links TRBV19 to TRBJ2-3; TRBD2 matches at 13 bases. This TCR derives from a woman younger than 35 in good health and CMV-seronegative. Sequenced material: PBMCs. DNA of the CDR3: TGTGCCAGCAGGACTAGCGGGAGTTGGTCAGATACGCAGTATTTT. It is translated as CASRTSGSWSDTQYF. The variable domain in full, completed from reference TRBV19 and TRBJ2-3, reads DGGITQSPKYLFRKEGQNVTLSCEQNLNHDAMYWYRQDPGQGLRLIYYSQIVNDFQKGDIAEGYSVSREKKESFPLTVTSAQKNPTAFYLCASRTSGSWSDTQYFGPGTRLTVL.